Presented here are 13 T cell receptor beta chains from one specimen sequenced in a study of cytomegalovirus exposure and HLA in healthy donors. With 60 Vbeta and 13 Jbeta primers, the PCR was carried out. Sequenced by immunoSEQ multiplex PCR; TCRdb stores in-frame clones only, minus some. The table shows 150,000 to 200,000 clones, with roughly 78% occurring only once. The specimen was PBMCs. These receptors were collected from a boy between 5 and 17 years old in good health and CMV-seronegative.

J is TRBJ2-7 and V is TRBV9, with 7 nucleotides matching TRBD1. The CDR3 runs to 15 residues. Germline V lookup: CDR1 SGDLS, CDR2 YYNGEE. The V gene end was trimmed by 3 bases and the J gene end by 2 bases; junction bases not matched to a gene: 8. The CDR3 reads CASSGKGGSTYEQYF. The CDR3 DNA sequence: TGTGCCAGCAGCGGTAAAGGGGGCTCGACCTACGAGCAGTACTTC.

The CDR3 bases are TGTGCCAGCAGCCCTAGGGGGGACAGGGCCCATGAGCAGTTCTTC. Translated: CASSPRGDRAHEQFF. The genes are TRBV5-6 and TRBJ2-1; 9 bases map to TRBD1. The ends lost 4 bases at V and 8 bases at J; junction bases unmatched: 10. CDR3 size: 15 residues. The germline V gene has CDR1 SGHDT and CDR2 YYEEEE.

In DNA form, the CDR3 reads TGTGCCATCAGCGGGACAGGGGAGATTAATGGCTACACCTTC. Encoded protein: CAISGTGEINGYTF. This sequence joins TRBV10-3 and TRBJ1-2; 10 bases line up with TRBD1. The CDR3 loop spans 14 amino acids. Unmatched junction bases numbered 7, after V lost 6 bases and J lost 6 bases. CDR1 and CDR2 (germline): ENHRY, SYGVKD.

The chain uses TRBV11-2 and TRBJ2-3; 10 nucleotides agree with TRBD2. This CDR3 is built from 16 residues. The junction had 8 bases not matched to a gene; V was cut back by 5 bases and J by 3 bases. Germline loops: CDR1 SGHAT, CDR2 FQNNGV. CDR3 sequence: CASSPASGSGTDTQYF. The CDR3 nucleotides read TGTGCCAGCAGCCCCGCTAGCGGGAGTGGAACAGATACGCAGTATTTT.

The rearrangement uses TRBV30 and TRBJ2-3; D gene ambiguous. V was clipped by 0 bases and J by 0 bases, with 10 bases between them. Per germline, CDR1 GTSNPN and CDR2 SVGIG (reference sequence). CDR3 length: 15 amino acids. This chain's CDR3 is CAWSVGSPSTDTQYF. The CDR3 DNA reads as TGTGCCTGGAGTGTCGGTAGCCCCAGCACAGATACGCAGTATTTT.

This rearrangement joins TRBV21-1 to TRBJ1-6; TRBD1, the table's D call, lacks a check against the DNA. TRBV21-1 is given as a pseudogene. The CDR3 is 17 residues long. Here the CDR3 DNA reads TGTGCCAGCAGCACCAATACCCGACAGGGGGCTAATTCACCCCTCCACTTT. As protein: CASSTNTRQGANSPLHF.

This clone was recorded once. The chain joins TRBV19 to TRBJ1-1; D remains unclear. The CDR3 covers 14 residues. V lost 6 bases and J 6 bases, leaving 17 bases between the germline ends. Germline V CDR1 and CDR2: LNHDA, SQIVND (reference sequence). The CDR3 spells CASSTRTAGAEAFF. The CDR3 DNA sequence: TGTGCCAGTAGCACCCGGACGGCCGGGGCTGAAGCTTTCTTT.

The V call is TRBV19, the J call TRBJ1-2; D remains unclear. The CDR3 length is 10 residues. Trimming took 5 bases from V and 5 from J, leaving 3 bases between them. Germline V gene data show CDR1 as LNHDA and CDR2 as SQIVND (reference sequence). Written as DNA, the CDR3 is TGTGCCAGTAGTTCATATGGCTACACCTTC. Translation: CASSSYGYTF. The full variable domain, completed using reference TRBV19 and TRBJ1-2, is DGGITQSPKYLFRKEGQNVTLSCEQNLNHDAMYWYRQDPGQGLRLIYYSQIVNDFQKGDIAEGYSVSREKKESFPLTVTSAQKNPTAFYLCASSSYGYTFGSGTRLTVV.

CDR3 in DNA: TGTGCCAGCAGTGAAGCGTTTGCAGGGAATACAGATACGCAGTATTTT. It is translated as CASSEAFAGNTDTQYF. The gene calls are TRBV2 and TRBJ2-3; D is possibly TRBD1 (5 bases). Trimming took 0 bases from V and 3 from J, leaving 13 bases between them. The CDR3 is 16 residues long. The germline V gene encodes CDR1 SNHLY and CDR2 FYNNEI.

This clone was recorded only once. The chain is built from TRBV7-3 and TRBJ1-2; 8 bases are a match to TRBD1. This CDR3 has 14 residues. Germline V CDR1 and CDR2: SGHTA, FQGTGA. J gave up 7 bases and V 1 base, and 5 bases lay outside the gene matches. In DNA form, the CDR3 reads TGTGCCAGCAGCTTAAACGGACAGGGAGGTGGCTACACCTTC. Amino acids: CASSLNGQGGGYTF.

The genes are TRBV2 and TRBJ1-2; D gene unclear. The length of the CDR3 is 13 residues. V lost 7 bases and J lost 7, with 16 bases in between. Looked up from germline, CDR1 is SNHLY and CDR2 is FYNNEI. The CDR3 reads CASITRGGGGYTF. The CDR3 DNA sequence: TGTGCCAGCATTACCCGGGGAGGTGGTGGCTACACCTTC.

The V call is TRBV28, the J call TRBJ2-5; 7 bases fit TRBD2. Trimming at V came to 7 bases and at J to 5 bases, leaving 13 bases not matched to a gene. The germline V gene encodes CDR1 MDHEN and CDR2 SYDVKM. This CDR3 is built from 15 residues. The CDR3, as DNA: TGTGCCAGCACCTCATTGGCGGGAGTGGGGGAGACCCAGTACTTC. Amino acids: CASTSLAGVGETQYF.

The chain combines TRBV29-1 with TRBJ1-1; tentatively, D is TRBD1 (5 bases). The CDR3 is 14 residues long. Germline V CDR1 and CDR2: SQVTM, ANQGSEA. The V and J ends lost 7 bases and 0 bases respectively, with 15 bases between them. This CDR3 reads CSALRTTMNTEAFF. CDR3 nucleotide sequence: TGCAGCGCCCTGAGGACAACCATGAACACTGAAGCTTTCTTT.